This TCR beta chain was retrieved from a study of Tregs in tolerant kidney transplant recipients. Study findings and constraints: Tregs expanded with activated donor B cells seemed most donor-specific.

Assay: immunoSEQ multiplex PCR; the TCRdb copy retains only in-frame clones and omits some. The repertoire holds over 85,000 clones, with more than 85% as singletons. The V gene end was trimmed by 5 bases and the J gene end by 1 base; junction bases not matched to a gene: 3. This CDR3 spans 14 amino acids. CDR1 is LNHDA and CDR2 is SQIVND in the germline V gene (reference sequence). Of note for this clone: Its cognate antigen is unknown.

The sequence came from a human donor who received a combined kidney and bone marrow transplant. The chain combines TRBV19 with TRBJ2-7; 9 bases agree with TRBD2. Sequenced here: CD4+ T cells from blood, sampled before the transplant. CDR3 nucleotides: TGTGCCAGTAGTTCTAGCGGGACTTCCTACGAGCAGTACTTC. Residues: CASSSSGTSYEQYF. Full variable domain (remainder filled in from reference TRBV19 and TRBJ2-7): DGGITQSPKYLFRKEGQNVTLSCEQNLNHDAMYWYRQDPGQGLRLIYYSQIVNDFQKGDIAEGYSVSREKKESFPLTVTSAQKNPTAFYLCASSSSGTSYEQYFGPGTRLTVT.